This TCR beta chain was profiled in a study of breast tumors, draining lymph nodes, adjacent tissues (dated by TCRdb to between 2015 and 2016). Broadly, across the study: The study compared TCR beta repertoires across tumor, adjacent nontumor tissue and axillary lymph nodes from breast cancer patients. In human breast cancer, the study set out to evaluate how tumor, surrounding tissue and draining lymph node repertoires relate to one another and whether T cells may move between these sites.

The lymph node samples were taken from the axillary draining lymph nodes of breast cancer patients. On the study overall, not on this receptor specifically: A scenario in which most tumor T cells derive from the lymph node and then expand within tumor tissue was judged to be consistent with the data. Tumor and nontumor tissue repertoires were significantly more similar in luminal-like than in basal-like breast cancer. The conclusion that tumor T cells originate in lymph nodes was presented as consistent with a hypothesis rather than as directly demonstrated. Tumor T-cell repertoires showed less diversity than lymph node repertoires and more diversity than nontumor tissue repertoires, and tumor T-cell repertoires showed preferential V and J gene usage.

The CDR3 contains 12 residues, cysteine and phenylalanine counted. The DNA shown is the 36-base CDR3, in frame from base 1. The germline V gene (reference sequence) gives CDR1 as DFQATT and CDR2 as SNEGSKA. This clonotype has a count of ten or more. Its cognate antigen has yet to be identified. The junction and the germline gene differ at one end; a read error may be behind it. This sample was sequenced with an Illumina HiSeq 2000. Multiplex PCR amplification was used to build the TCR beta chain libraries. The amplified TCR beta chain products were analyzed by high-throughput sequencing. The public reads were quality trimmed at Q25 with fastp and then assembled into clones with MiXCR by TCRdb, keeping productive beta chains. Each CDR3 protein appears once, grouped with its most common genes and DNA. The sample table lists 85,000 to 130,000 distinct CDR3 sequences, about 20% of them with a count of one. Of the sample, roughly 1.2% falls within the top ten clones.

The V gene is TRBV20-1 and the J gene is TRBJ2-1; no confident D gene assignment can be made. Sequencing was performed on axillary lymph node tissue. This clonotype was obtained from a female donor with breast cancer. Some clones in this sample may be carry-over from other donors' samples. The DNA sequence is TGCAGTCCTAGTCAGACGGGCAATGAGCAGTTCTTC. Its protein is CSPSQTGNEQFF.